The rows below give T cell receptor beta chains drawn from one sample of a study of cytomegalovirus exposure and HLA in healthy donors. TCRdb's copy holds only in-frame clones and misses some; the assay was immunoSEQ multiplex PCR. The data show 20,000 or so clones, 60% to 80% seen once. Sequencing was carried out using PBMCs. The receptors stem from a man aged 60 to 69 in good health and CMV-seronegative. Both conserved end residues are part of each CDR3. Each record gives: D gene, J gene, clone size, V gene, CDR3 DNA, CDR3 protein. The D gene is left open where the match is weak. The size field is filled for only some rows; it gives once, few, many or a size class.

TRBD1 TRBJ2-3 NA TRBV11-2 TGTGCCAGCAGCACTGGGACAGCACCTAGCACAGATACGCAGTATTTT CASSTGTAPSTDTQYF
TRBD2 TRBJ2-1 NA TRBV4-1 TGCGCCAGCCGCCAACTACCCCCGGCGGGGGGATACAATGAGCAGTTCTTC CASRQLPPAGGYNEQFF
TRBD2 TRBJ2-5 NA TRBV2 TGTGCCACCGCGGCGGGGGGAGGTCGGGAGACCCAGTACTTC CATAAGGGRETQYF
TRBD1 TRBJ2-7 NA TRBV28 TGTGCCAGCAGTCTAACCGGGACAGGGCCAGTAGAGCAGTACTTC CASSLTGTGPVEQYF
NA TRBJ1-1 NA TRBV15 TGTGCCACCGGAATGGGGCGCGGCAGAAAGCTCATGAACACTGAAGCTTTCTTT CATGMGRGRKLMNTEAFF
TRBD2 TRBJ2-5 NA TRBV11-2 TGTGCCAGCAGCCGCGCACTAGCGGTCGTGGAGACCCAGTACTTC CASSRALAVVETQYF
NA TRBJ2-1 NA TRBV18 TGTGCCAGCTCACCACCTGGGGGGGGGCGAGCCTACAATGAGCAGTTCTTC CASSPPGGGRAYNEQFF
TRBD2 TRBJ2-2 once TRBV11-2 TGTGCCAGCAACCTAGCGGGAGGGACCGGGGAGCTGTTTTTT CASNLAGGTGELFF
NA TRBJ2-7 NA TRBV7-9 TGTGCCAGCAGCCAAACAAGCTACGAGCAGTACTTC CASSQTSYEQYF
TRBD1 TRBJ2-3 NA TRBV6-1 TGTGCCAGCAGCCTCCAGGGGGCCCCAGATACGCAGTATTTT CASSLQGAPDTQYF
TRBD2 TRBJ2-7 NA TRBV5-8 TGTGCCAGCAGGGCCAGACTAGCGGCCAACTACGAGCAGTACTTC CASRARLAANYEQYF
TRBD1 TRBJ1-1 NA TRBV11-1 TGTGCCAGCAGCTTACTGGACAGGGGGATCTCTGAAGCTTTCTTT CASSLLDRGISEAFF
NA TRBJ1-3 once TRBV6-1 TGTGCCAGCAGTTATAGGGGTGGAAACACCATATATTTT CASSYRGGNTIYF
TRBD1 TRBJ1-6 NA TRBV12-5 TGTGCTAGTGGTGTATCCGGGACAGGGGCGAGCCCCCTCCACTTT CASGVSGTGASPLHF
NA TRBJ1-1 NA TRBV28 TGTGCCAGCAGCCCGTCGGGGACGGGGGGGCGCGGCACTGAAGCTTTCTTT CASSPSGTGGRGTEAFF
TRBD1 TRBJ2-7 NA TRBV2 TGTGCCACAATCCGGGGGACAGGGTATTACGAGCAGTACTTC CATIRGTGYYEQYF
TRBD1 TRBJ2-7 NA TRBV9 TGTGCCAGCAGCGAGAGGGACAGGGAAAGGTCCGAGCAGTACTTC CASSERDRERSEQYF
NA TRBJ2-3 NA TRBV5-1 TGCGCCAGCAGCTTGGGGAGGGGGGGAACTAGCACAGATACGCAGTATTTT CASSLGRGGTSTDTQYF
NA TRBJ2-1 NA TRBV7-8 TGTGCCAGCAGCCCCCAGCCGGGACTCAGCTACAATGAGCAGTTCTTC CASSPQPGLSYNEQFF
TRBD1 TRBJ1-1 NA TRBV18 TGTGCCAGCTCACCTTTGATTATGTACAGGGGGAACACTGAAGCTTTCTTT CASSPLIMYRGNTEAFF
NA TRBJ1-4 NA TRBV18 TGTGCCAGCTCCCTCAGGAACGGGGGTGAAAAACTGTTTTTT CASSLRNGGEKLFF
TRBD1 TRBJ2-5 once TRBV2 TGTGCCAGCAGGCGACAGGGGGTTCGTCAAGAGACCCAGTACTTC CASRRQGVRQETQYF
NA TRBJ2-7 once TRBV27 TGTGCCAGCATCGCGGGGCCTGAGTTCTACGAGCAGTACTTC CASIAGPEFYEQYF
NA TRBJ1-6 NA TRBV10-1 TGCGCCAGCAGTCCGGGACACAGATCACCCCTCCACTTT CASSPGHRSPLHF
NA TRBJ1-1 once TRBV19 TGTGCCAGTTGGAGTGCGAGGGCGAACACTGAAGCTTTCTTT CASWSARANTEAFF
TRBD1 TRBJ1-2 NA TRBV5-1 TGCGCCAGCAGGTCCGGGACAGAAGACGGCTACACCTTC CASRSGTEDGYTF